This T cell receptor beta chain was recovered during a study of technical replicates of blood from a few donors. This clone was recorded once. The repertoire was sequenced with immunoSEQ multiplex PCR; TCRdb's copy has only in-frame clones and lacks some. This sample has more than 80,000 clones; about 95% occur once, and the top ten carry under 0.4%. The germline gives CDR1 ENHRY, CDR2 SYGVKD. V lost 5 bases and J lost 6; bases outside the gene matches: 13. This CDR3 has 16 amino acids. The specimen sequenced was T cells isolated from PBMCs. This clonotype was sampled from a human donor in good health. The chain has TRBV10-3 and TRBJ2-3; 8 bases match TRBD1. This CDR3 is CAISLSPGQASDTQYF. The CDR3 coding sequence is TGTGCCATCAGTCTTTCCCCGGGACAGGCCTCCGATACGCAGTATTTT.